Listed here are 28 T cell receptor beta chains from one sample, sequenced in a study of blood T cell repertoires in COVID-19. Clones were read by immunoSEQ multiplex PCR, and TCRdb kept only the in-frame ones, dropping some. The table shows roughly 410,000 clones, with over 75% occurring only once. Material: peripheral blood. These TCRs come from a woman in her fifties or sixties with COVID-19, enrolled during active disease.

The V gene is TRBV27, the J gene TRBJ1-5; TRBD1 matches 8 bases. Germline V gene sequence: CDR1 MNHEY, CDR2 SMNVEV (reference sequence). V shed 6 bases and J 5 bases; nucleotides not matched to a gene: 12. This CDR3 is built from 16 residues. This CDR3 is CASSPSGRGPYQPQHF. DNA for the CDR3: TGTGCCAGCAGCCCCTCGGGCAGGGGGCCTTATCAGCCCCAGCATTTT.

This chain uses TRBV6-1 with TRBJ1-2; 9 bases match TRBD1. The CDR3 extends over 18 amino acids. V gave up 4 bases and J gave up 5 bases; unmatched junction bases: 17. Per the germline V gene, CDR1 is MNHNS and CDR2 is SASEGT. CDR3 loop: CASSGDGTGIRLIYGYTF. As DNA, the CDR3 is TGTGCCAGCAGTGGTGACGGGACAGGGATCCGTCTGATTTATGGCTACACCTTC.

This rearrangement joins TRBV5-1 to TRBJ1-2, with D perhaps matching TRBD1 (5 bases). The CDR3 consists of 15 residues. Per germline, CDR1 SGHRS and CDR2 YFSETQ. Trimming pared 4 bases from V and 5 bases from J, leaving 18 bases between. Here the CDR3 reads CASSPSGGLGYGYTF. The DNA for the CDR3 is TGCGCCAGCAGCCCATCGGGGGGGTTAGGGTATGGCTACACCTTC. The whole variable domain, remainder taken from reference TRBV5-1 and TRBJ1-2, is KAGVTQTPRYLIKTRGQQVTLSCSPISGHRSVSWYQQTPGQGLQFLFEYFSETQRNKGNFPGRFSGRQFSNSRSEMNVSTLELGDSALYLCASSPSGGLGYGYTFGSGTRLTVV.

The chain is built from TRBV18 and TRBJ2-5; 8 bases map to TRBD2. The CDR3 runs to 14 residues. Germline V CDR1 and CDR2: KGHSH, LQKENI. Losses at the gene ends were 6 bases for V and 1 base for J; bases not matched to a gene: 4. In DNA form, the CDR3 reads TGTGCCAGCTCGCTAGCGGGTGCCCAAGAGACCCAGTACTTC. Translating gives CASSLAGAQETQYF. The full variable domain, completed using reference TRBV18 and TRBJ2-5, is NAGVMQNPRHLVRRRGQEARLRCSPMKGHSHVYWYRQLPEEGLKFMVYLQKENIIDESGMPKERFSAEFPKEGPSILRIQQVVRGDSAAYFCASSLAGAQETQYFGPGTRLLVL.

The chain carries TRBV3-1 (or the pseudogene TRBV3-2) and TRBJ1-5; a possible D gene is TRBD1 (5 bases). This CDR3 region has 14 residues. Between the trimmed V and J ends, which lost 6 bases and 3 bases, there was a span of 12 bases. Germline V CDR1 and CDR2: LGHDT, YNNKEL (reference sequence). CDR3 nucleotides: TGTGCCAGCAGTCCCGACAGCGACAATCAGCCCCAGCATTTT. It encodes CASSPDSDNQPQHF.

The V call is TRBV11-2, the J call TRBJ2-7; 10 positions agree with TRBD2. Trimming at V came to 0 bases and at J to 1 base, leaving 6 bases not matched to a gene. This CDR3 comprises 17 residues. From germline, CDR1 is SGHAT and CDR2 FQNNGV. CDR3 nucleotides: TGTGCCAGCAGCTTAGATCTCGCTAGCGGGGGTTCCTACGAGCAGTACTTC. Protein product: CASSLDLASGGSYEQYF.

The chain carries TRBV7-9 and TRBJ1-2; the D gene is possibly TRBD1 (5 bases). Deletions cut 5 bases from V and 2 bases from J, with 12 bases between. CDR1 SEHNR and CDR2 FQNEAQ come from the germline V gene (reference sequence). The CDR3 is 14 residues long. The CDR3 reads CASSVSGANYGYTF. The CDR3 bases are TGTGCCAGCAGCGTATCTGGGGCCAACTATGGCTACACCTTC.

This chain joins TRBV3-1 (or the pseudogene TRBV3-2) and TRBJ2-1, with 13 bases identical to TRBD2. This CDR3 is built from 18 residues. V lost 0 bases to trimming and J lost 0 bases; unmatched junction nucleotides: 2. Germline V gives CDR1 LGHDT, CDR2 YNNKEL (reference sequence). CDR3 bases: TGTGCCAGCAGCCAAGAACTAGCGGGGGGGCGCTCCTACAATGAGCAGTTCTTC. Translated, it gives CASSQELAGGRSYNEQFF.

V and J are TRBV12-3 or TRBV12-4 and TRBJ1-2; D is unresolved. The CDR3 contains 13 residues. Trimming cost V 8 bases and J 4 bases, with 14 bases left between them. CDR3 sequence: CASASTQVYGYTF. DNA of the CDR3: TGTGCCAGCGCTTCAACTCAGGTCTATGGCTACACCTTC.

The chain is built from TRBV18 and TRBJ1-1; D is unclear. Per germline, CDR1 KGHSH and CDR2 LQKENI. Trimming left V 0 bases short and J 0 bases short, with 8 bases between. This CDR3 region has 15 residues. The chain's CDR3 is CASSPPAPLNTEAFF. In DNA form, the CDR3 reads TGTGCCAGCTCACCACCGGCTCCGTTGAACACTGAAGCTTTCTTT. Variable domain in full (rest from reference TRBV18 and TRBJ1-1): NAGVMQNPRHLVRRRGQEARLRCSPMKGHSHVYWYRQLPEEGLKFMVYLQKENIIDESGMPKERFSAEFPKEGPSILRIQQVVRGDSAAYFCASSPPAPLNTEAFFGQGTRLTVV.

This rearrangement joins TRBV4-1 to TRBJ2-7; perhaps TRBD1 as D (5 bases). The CDR3 totals 16 residues. The V end lost 2 bases, the J end lost 6 bases, and 20 bases lay between the germline ends. The germline CDR1 and CDR2 sequences are MGHRA and YSYEKL. The CDR3 DNA reads as TGCGCCAGCAGCCAACAACGCGACAGTTTTGGCTCCGAGCAGTACTTC. It specifies CASSQQRDSFGSEQYF.

The V call is TRBV28, the J call TRBJ2-3, with D possibly being TRBD2 (5 bases). Trimming took 10 bases from V and 4 from J, leaving 18 bases between them. The CDR3 is 14 amino acids. Germline V CDR1 and CDR2: MDHEN, SYDVKM. As DNA, the CDR3 is TGTGCCACCAGGTTAGGCACCGGGGCAGATACGCAGTATTTT. Translated: CATRLGTGADTQYF. Combining the CDR3 with reference TRBV28 and TRBJ2-3 gives the whole variable domain DVKVTQSSRYLVKRTGEKVFLECVQDMDHENMFWYRQDPGLGLRLIYFSYDVKMKEKGDIPEGYSVSREKKERFSLILESASTNQTSMYLCATRLGTGADTQYFGPGTRLTVL.

The J gene is TRBJ1-4, the V gene TRBV11-2, with 10 bases matching TRBD1. The CDR3 length is 15 residues. The V segment lost 4 bases and the J segment 8 bases; nucleotides outside the gene matches: 7. Per the germline V gene, CDR1 is SGHAT and CDR2 is FQNNGV. CDR3 in amino acids: CASSSGTGVGEKLFF. In DNA form, the CDR3 reads TGTGCCAGCAGCTCCGGGACAGGGGTCGGAGAAAAACTGTTTTTT.

The chain couples TRBV6-1 to TRBJ1-2; D is uncertain. CDR3 size: 14 residues. Germline CDR1 MNHNS, CDR2 SASEGT. Trimming removed 1 base from V and 5 bases from J, with 11 bases in between. CDR3 in DNA: TGTGCCAGCAGTGAAGGGACGGGCGGGTATGGCTACACCTTC. It encodes CASSEGTGGYGYTF.

Regarding this clone: This sample also contains other DNA sequences that code for the same CDR3. The J gene is TRBJ2-7, the V gene TRBV27; 7 bases are a match to TRBD1. This CDR3 has 13 amino acids. Germline-derived CDR1 and CDR2 are MNHEY and SMNVEV (reference sequence). V gave up 3 bases and J gave up 4 bases; unmatched junction bases: 3. CDR3 DNA sequence: TGTGCCAGCAGTTTGGGGACAGCTTACGAGCAGTACTTC. Translation gives CASSLGTAYEQYF.

The chain recombines TRBV5-4 with TRBJ2-7; a weak D match, TRBD2 (5 bases). The ends were cut back, 0 bases at V and 1 base at J, with 8 bases in the middle. Germline V CDR1 and CDR2: SGHNT, YYREEE (reference sequence). CDR3 length: 14 amino acids. CDR3 residues: CASSLDRGSYEQYF. CDR3 DNA: TGTGCCAGCAGCTTGGATCGGGGTTCCTACGAGCAGTACTTC.

The chain joins TRBV2 to TRBJ2-3; TRBD1 agrees at 7 bases. Germline CDR1 SNHLY, CDR2 FYNNEI. The CDR3 sequence is 15 residues long. Unmatched junction bases numbered 9, after V lost 6 bases and J lost 3 bases. Here the CDR3 reads CASSSDRKETDTQYF. The CDR3 nucleotides are TGTGCCAGCAGCTCGGACAGGAAGGAGACAGATACGCAGTATTTT.

This rearrangement joins TRBV7-9 to TRBJ2-3; TRBD1 matches 9 bases. Unmatched junction bases numbered 9, after V lost 7 bases and J lost 1 base. The CDR3 sequence is 16 residues long. CDR1 and CDR2 from the germline V gene are SEHNR and FQNEAQ (reference sequence). The DNA of the CDR3 is TGTGCCAGCACGCGAAACAGGGGGCAGGGCACAGATACGCAGTATTTT. Translation: CASTRNRGQGTDTQYF.

The rearrangement links TRBV28 to TRBJ1-4; 7 bases fit TRBD1. Germline lookup yields CDR1 MDHEN and CDR2 SYDVKM. The trim removed 6 bases at V and 6 bases at J, leaving 10 bases unmatched. The length of the CDR3 is 15 residues. CDR3 nucleotides: TGTGCCAGCAGGTCCTACAGGGGCTCATATGAAAAACTGTTTTTT. This translates into CASRSYRGSYEKLFF. The whole variable domain, remainder taken from reference TRBV28 and TRBJ1-4, is DVKVTQSSRYLVKRTGEKVFLECVQDMDHENMFWYRQDPGLGLRLIYFSYDVKMKEKGDIPEGYSVSREKKERFSLILESASTNQTSMYLCASRSYRGSYEKLFFGSGTQLSVL.

The chain carries TRBV30 and TRBJ2-5; the D gene is possibly TRBD1 (5 bases). Trimming left V 2 bases short and J 10 bases short, with 20 bases between. The CDR3 is made up of 14 amino acids. Germline CDR1 GTSNPN, CDR2 SVGIG (reference sequence). CDR3 sequence: CAWSLVGRAGLQYF. The CDR3 DNA follows: TGTGCCTGGAGTTTGGTGGGCAGGGCCGGCCTCCAGTACTTC.

The chain couples TRBV6-1 to TRBJ1-1; 9 nucleotides agree with TRBD1. Germline CDR1 is MNHNS and CDR2 is SASEGT. V was pared by 2 bases and J by 10 bases, with 8 bases of the junction left unmatched. This CDR3 is 14 amino acids long. DNA for the CDR3: TGTGCCAGCAGTGAATATGGGACAGGGTTCTCAGCTTTCTTT. Translation gives CASSEYGTGFSAFF.

The CDR3 bases are TGTGCCAGCTCACCAATAGGAATCGGGGGAGAGGGATATGGCTACACCTTC. Translated, it gives CASSPIGIGGEGYGYTF. The chain links TRBV18 to TRBJ1-2; a weak D match, TRBD1 (5 bases). The CDR3 is 17 amino acids. The V end was cut by 2 bases, the J end by 5 bases, with 21 bases between. Germline V CDR1 and CDR2: KGHSH, LQKENI.

The chain uses TRBV29-1 and TRBJ1-1; TRBD1 aligns across 7 bases. Germline loops: CDR1 SQVTM, CDR2 ANQGSEA. Trimming removed 6 bases from V and 5 bases from J; junction bases left unmatched: 9. This CDR3 comprises 13 residues. This CDR3 reads CSVHRGEGTEAFF. CDR3 sequence (DNA): TGCAGCGTCCACAGGGGCGAGGGTACTGAAGCTTTCTTT.

V and J are TRBV7-9 and TRBJ1-3; D unresolved. Trimming stripped 3 bases from V and 8 bases from J, with 14 bases between. Germline V CDR1 and CDR2: SEHNR, FQNEAQ (reference sequence). The CDR3 sequence is 14 residues long. The CDR3 region has the DNA TGTGCCAGCAGCTTTACCGGGAATGGGGACACCATATATTTT. Encoded protein: CASSFTGNGDTIYF.

For this clone: Other DNA sequences within the sample encode an identical CDR3. CDR3 in amino acids: CASRGQGLMNTEAFF. CDR3 nucleotides: TGTGCCAGCAGGGGACAGGGGCTTATGAACACTGAAGCTTTCTTT. This chain connects TRBV2 to TRBJ1-1; 10 nucleotides match TRBD1. Losses at the gene ends were 6 bases for V and 0 bases for J; bases not matched to a gene: 4. The CDR3 is made up of 15 amino acids. Germline V CDR1 and CDR2: SNHLY, FYNNEI.

V usage is TRBV19 and J usage is TRBJ1-4; 7 nucleotides line up with TRBD1. The CDR3 spans 16 residues. The germline V gene has CDR1 LNHDA and CDR2 SQIVND (reference sequence). With V trimmed by 6 bases and J by 0 bases, 7 bases remained unmatched. In DNA form, the CDR3 reads TGTGCCAGTAGCCCGGGACAGCCTCCAACTAATGAAAAACTGTTTTTT. Its protein is CASSPGQPPTNEKLFF.

The chain links TRBV19 to TRBJ2-7; TRBD1 matches at 10 bases. The CDR3 loop spans 15 amino acids. V lost 5 bases to trimming and J lost 4 bases; unmatched junction nucleotides: 8. Germline loops: CDR1 LNHDA, CDR2 SQIVND (reference sequence). The CDR3 loop is CASSLYGQGGYEQYF. CDR3 DNA sequence: TGTGCCAGTAGTTTATATGGACAGGGGGGATACGAGCAGTACTTC. Combining the CDR3 with reference TRBV19 and TRBJ2-7 gives the whole variable domain DGGITQSPKYLFRKEGQNVTLSCEQNLNHDAMYWYRQDPGQGLRLIYYSQIVNDFQKGDIAEGYSVSREKKESFPLTVTSAQKNPTAFYLCASSLYGQGGYEQYFGPGTRLTVT.

This clone was seen just once. The rearrangement uses TRBV14 and TRBJ2-1; tentatively, D is TRBD2 (6 bases). CDR1 SGHDN and CDR2 FVKESK come from the germline V gene. The CDR3 totals 14 residues. Trimming shortened V by 1 base and J by 8 bases, and 12 bases separated the two germline ends. The CDR3 loop reads CASSQGLGWDEQFF. The CDR3, as DNA: TGTGCCAGCAGCCAAGGACTAGGATGGGATGAGCAGTTCTTC.